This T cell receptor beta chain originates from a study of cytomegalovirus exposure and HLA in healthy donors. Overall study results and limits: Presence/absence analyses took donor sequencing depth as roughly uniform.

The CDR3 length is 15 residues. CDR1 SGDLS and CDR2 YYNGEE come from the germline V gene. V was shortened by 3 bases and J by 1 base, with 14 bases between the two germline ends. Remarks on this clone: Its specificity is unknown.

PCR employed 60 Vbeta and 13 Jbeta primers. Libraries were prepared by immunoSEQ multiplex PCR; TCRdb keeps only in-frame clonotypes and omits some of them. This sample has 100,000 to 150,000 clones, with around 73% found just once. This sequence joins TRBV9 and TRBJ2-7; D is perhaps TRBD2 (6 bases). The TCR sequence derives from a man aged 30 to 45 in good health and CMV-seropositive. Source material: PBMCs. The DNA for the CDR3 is TGTGCCAGCAGCGCACACGGGACTGAATCCTACGAGCAGTACTTC. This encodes CASSAHGTESYEQYF.